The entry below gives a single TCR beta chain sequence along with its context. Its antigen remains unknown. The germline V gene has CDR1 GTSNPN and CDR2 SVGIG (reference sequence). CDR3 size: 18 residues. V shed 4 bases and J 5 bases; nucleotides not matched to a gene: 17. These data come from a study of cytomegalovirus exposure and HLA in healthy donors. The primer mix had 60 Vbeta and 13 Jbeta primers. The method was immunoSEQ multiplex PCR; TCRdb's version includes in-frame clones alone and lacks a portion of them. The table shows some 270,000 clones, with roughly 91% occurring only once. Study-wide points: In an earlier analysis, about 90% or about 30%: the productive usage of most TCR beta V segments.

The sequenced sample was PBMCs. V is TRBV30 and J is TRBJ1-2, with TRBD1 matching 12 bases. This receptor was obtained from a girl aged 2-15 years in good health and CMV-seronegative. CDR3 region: CAWMTVGQGANLPYGYTF. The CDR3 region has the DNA TGTGCCTGGATGACAGTGGGACAGGGGGCTAATCTCCCATATGGCTACACCTTC.